One sample yielded the 10 T cell receptor beta chains listed below, sequenced in a study of blood T cell repertoires in COVID-19. Repertoires were generated with immunoSEQ multiplex PCR, while TCRdb's copy carries only in-frame clones and drops some. The sample records around 60,000 clones, almost 85% being singletons. Sample: peripheral blood. The receptors shown here come from a man in his sixties with COVID-19, enrolled during active disease.

This chain uses TRBV4-2 with TRBJ2-1; D is perhaps TRBD2 (6 bases). The V end lost 4 bases, the J end lost 0 bases, and 7 bases lay between the germline ends. Germline lookup yields CDR1 LGHNA and CDR2 YNFKEQ. The CDR3 consists of 14 residues. The CDR3 coding sequence is TGTGCCAGCAGCCCCGGGGGCTCCTACAATGAGCAGTTCTTC. Protein product: CASSPGGSYNEQFF.

The chain couples TRBV6-2 or TRBV6-3 to TRBJ1-1, with D tentatively TRBD1 (6 bases). Looked up from germline, CDR1 is MNHEY and CDR2 is SVGEGT. Deletions cut 5 bases from V and 3 bases from J, with 10 bases between. The length of the CDR3 is 13 residues. The CDR3 sequence is CASSTGSYTEAFF. Written as DNA, the CDR3 is TGTGCCAGCAGTACAGGGTCTTACACTGAAGCTTTCTTT.

This clone was seen a single time. The rearrangement joins TRBV5-5 to TRBJ2-5, with 10 bases fitting TRBD2. The CDR3 is 17 amino acids. The V gene end was trimmed by 1 base and the J gene end by 5 bases; junction bases not matched to a gene: 11. Germline lookup yields CDR1 SGHKS and CDR2 YYEKEE (reference sequence). CDR3 DNA: TGTGCCAGCAGCTTGCGGGGACTAGCGCGGTTTAGGGAGACCCAGTACTTC. Its translation: CASSLRGLARFRETQYF. Using reference TRBV5-5 and TRBJ2-5 for the parts outside the CDR3, the full variable domain is DAGVTQSPTHLIKTRGQQVTLRCSPISGHKSVSWYQQVLGQGPQFIFQYYEKEERGRGNFPDRFSARQFPNYSSELNVNALLLGDSALYLCASSLRGLARFRETQYFGPGTRLLVL.

The CDR3 loop reads CAWHQGWLQGYNEQFF. The CDR3 coding sequence is TGTGCCTGGCACCAGGGCTGGCTACAGGGTTACAATGAGCAGTTCTTC. The rearrangement links TRBV30 to TRBJ2-1; D might be TRBD1 (6 bases). V was clipped by 5 bases and J by 4 bases, with 21 bases between them. There are 16 residues in the CDR3. From germline, CDR1 is GTSNPN and CDR2 SVGIG (reference sequence).

The table lists this clone with a few counts. This chain uses TRBV2 with TRBJ2-3, with 9 bases identical to TRBD2. This CDR3 region has 16 residues. Germline values: CDR1 SNHLY, CDR2 FYNNEI. The trim removed 6 bases at V and 4 bases at J, leaving 11 bases unmatched. CDR3 coding DNA: TGTGCCAGCAGCCTGTCTAGCGGGATATGGGCAGATACGCAGTATTTT. Protein sequence: CASSLSSGIWADTQYF.

This clone was picked up a small number of times. V and J are TRBV14 and TRBJ2-7; D unresolved. CDR1 and CDR2 from the germline V gene are SGHDN and FVKESK. CDR3 length: 12 residues. The V gene lost 4 bases and the J gene lost 4 bases, with 8 bases spanning the gap. The CDR3, as DNA: TGTGCCAGCAGCCGACTGGTTTACGAGCAGTACTTC. Its protein product is CASSRLVYEQYF.

This chain links TRBV6-5 with TRBJ2-7, with TRBD1 as a possible D gene (6 bases). Germline V gene data show CDR1 as MNHEY and CDR2 as SVGAGI. The ends were cut back, 6 bases at V and 1 base at J, with 13 bases in the middle. The CDR3 length is 14 residues. The CDR3 nucleotides read TGTGCCAGCAGGGACAGCCTAGGGTCCTACGAGCAGTACTTC. Its translation is CASRDSLGSYEQYF.

The rearrangement uses TRBV7-9 and TRBJ2-7; TRBD1 aligns across 9 bases. Germline lookup yields CDR1 SEHNR and CDR2 FQNEAQ (reference sequence). The CDR3 has 13 residues. The V segment lost 2 bases and the J segment 6 bases; nucleotides outside the gene matches: 2. The CDR3 DNA sequence: TGTGCCAGCAGCTTATTGACAGGGGGCGAGCAGTACTTC. Translated: CASSLLTGGEQYF.

CDR3 in amino acids: CASSSAGLDYGYTF. CDR3 DNA: TGTGCCAGCTCATCGGCAGGGCTAGACTATGGCTACACCTTC. The V gene is TRBV18, the J gene TRBJ1-2; D possibly corresponds to TRBD1 (5 bases). CDR1 KGHSH and CDR2 LQKENI come from the germline V gene. There are 14 residues in the CDR3. The germline V and J ends were trimmed by 5 bases and 3 bases, with 13 bases remaining between them.

The table lists this clone with a count of one. The rearrangement joins TRBV7-3 to TRBJ2-1; no clear D. The V gene's germline CDR1 is SGHTA and CDR2 FQGTGA. V was pared by 0 bases and J by 5 bases, with 5 bases between. The CDR3 covers 13 residues. This CDR3 reads CASSLTINNEQFF. Written as DNA, the CDR3 is TGTGCCAGCAGCTTAACCATCAACAATGAGCAGTTCTTC.